The entry below gives a single TCR beta chain sequence along with its context. Its antigen is unidentified. This specimen comes from a study of cytomegalovirus exposure and HLA in healthy donors. Findings and caveats of the study: Cytomegalovirus-associated status was assigned to 164 TCR beta chains. Among CMV-associated TCR beta chains, most appeared HLA-restricted in a later analysis. A missense DCLRE1C variant was associated with V- and J-gene trimming of TCR beta chains in a later analysis, and an independent cohort replicated the association.

Use of 60 Vbeta and 13 Jbeta primers characterized the PCR. Measured with immunoSEQ multiplex PCR; TCRdb has only the in-frame clones, and not every one. The sample records under 200,000 clones, around 79% being singletons. The CDR3 is made up of 15 amino acids. V shed 2 bases and J 3 bases; nucleotides not matched to a gene: 2. CDR1 and CDR2 (germline): MNHEY, SMNVEV (reference sequence). The sequenced sample consisted of PBMCs. The J gene is TRBJ2-1, the V gene TRBV27; 9 bases fit TRBD2. This sequence originates from a man aged 18 to 29 in good health and CMV-seronegative. CDR3 residues: CASSLAGGDYNEQFF. The CDR3, as DNA: TGTGCCAGCAGTTTAGCGGGAGGGGACTACAATGAGCAGTTCTTC.